A selection of T cell receptor beta chains follows, all from one sample in a study of T cells after yellow fever vaccination. TCRdb re-analysed the 5' RACE reads in MiXCR, keeping a single row per CDR3 protein. The sample has 20,000 to 25,000 distinct CDR3 sequences, less than 3.5% seen once; the top ten hold 0.98%. The source was PBMCs, either bulk or a sorted T-cell subset (CD4+, CD8+, memory, or dextramer-sorted; not recorded which), collected around 45 days after the first yellow fever vaccination. Every receptor here comes from a man younger than 30 who received the YFV17D yellow fever vaccine. CDR3s include the opening cysteine and the closing phenylalanine or tryptophan. Each record gives: D gene, V gene, J gene, clone size, CDR3 DNA, CDR3 protein. The D gene is left open where the match is weak. Size is stated for part of the rows, as once, few or many counts, or as a class when the clone is expanded.

d_call: TRBD2
v_call: TRBV20-1
j_call: TRBJ2-3
clone_size: many
cdr3_nt: TGCAGTCCGACTAGCGGGAACACAGATACGCAGTATTTT
cdr3_aa: CSPTSGNTDTQYF

d_call: -
v_call: TRBV19
j_call: TRBJ2-5
clone_size: many
cdr3_nt: TGTGCCAGTAGTATTATCTCTAAAGAGACCCAGTACTTC
cdr3_aa: CASSIISKETQYF

d_call: -
v_call: TRBV5-1
j_call: TRBJ2-3
clone_size: -
cdr3_nt: TGCGCCAGCAGCTTGGGACCCCTAGCCGGGGGAACAGATACGCAGTATTTT
cdr3_aa: CASSLGPLAGGTDTQYF

d_call: -
v_call: TRBV5-4
j_call: TRBJ2-3
clone_size: many
cdr3_nt: TGTGCCAGCAGCGCTCAGCTAACTAGCACAGATACGCAGTATTTT
cdr3_aa: CASSAQLTSTDTQYF

d_call: -
v_call: TRBV20-1
j_call: TRBJ2-6
clone_size: many
cdr3_nt: TGCAGTGCTAGAGTCTCTGGGGCCAACGTCCTGACTTTC
cdr3_aa: CSARVSGANVLTF

d_call: -
v_call: TRBV20-1
j_call: TRBJ2-2
clone_size: many
cdr3_nt: TGCAGTGCTAGAAGTGGGGATTTCGCGGCCGGGGAGCTGTTTTTT
cdr3_aa: CSARSGDFAAGELFF

d_call: TRBD1
v_call: TRBV7-2
j_call: TRBJ1-2
clone_size: many
cdr3_nt: TGTGCCAGCAGCCTAAACAGGGACAGCCCTACCACCTTC
cdr3_aa: CASSLNRDSPTTF

d_call: TRBD2
v_call: TRBV15
j_call: TRBJ2-1
clone_size: many
cdr3_nt: TGTGCCACCAGCAGAAGCGGGGGTTACAATGAGCAGTTCTTC
cdr3_aa: CATSRSGGYNEQFF

d_call: -
v_call: TRBV18
j_call: TRBJ2-1
clone_size: many
cdr3_nt: TGTGCCAGCTCACCATTGCAGGACAATGAGCAGTTCTTC
cdr3_aa: CASSPLQDNEQFF

d_call: -
v_call: TRBV12-3/TRBV12-4
j_call: TRBJ1-5
clone_size: many
cdr3_nt: TGTGCCAGCAGTTCCCGGACAGTTCATCAGCCCCAGCATTTT
cdr3_aa: CASSSRTVHQPQHF

d_call: TRBD1
v_call: TRBV10-1
j_call: TRBJ2-2
clone_size: many
cdr3_nt: TGCGCCAGCAGTTCGACAGGGATGAACACCGGGGAGCTGTTTTTT
cdr3_aa: CASSSTGMNTGELFF

d_call: -
v_call: TRBV30
j_call: TRBJ1-3
clone_size: many
cdr3_nt: TGTGCCTGGGAGGAGAACTCTGGAAACACCATATATTTT
cdr3_aa: CAWEENSGNTIYF

d_call: TRBD2
v_call: TRBV10-3
j_call: TRBJ2-1
clone_size: many
cdr3_nt: TGTGCCCTAAGTTCGGCGGGGGGGCCCGCCCCACAGTTCTTC
cdr3_aa: CALSSAGGPAPQFF

d_call: -
v_call: TRBV7-2
j_call: TRBJ2-1
clone_size: many
cdr3_nt: TGTGCCAGCAGCTTAAACCTGAACGGGAATGAGCAGTTCTTC
cdr3_aa: CASSLNLNGNEQFF

d_call: -
v_call: TRBV7-6
j_call: TRBJ2-7
clone_size: many
cdr3_nt: TGTGCCAGCAGCTTAGGGCAGACCGTCCACGAGCAGTACTTC
cdr3_aa: CASSLGQTVHEQYF

d_call: -
v_call: TRBV5-1
j_call: TRBJ1-1
clone_size: many
cdr3_nt: TGCGCCAGCAGCTTGGCCCCGGGGGCAATCACTGAAGCTTTCTTT
cdr3_aa: CASSLAPGAITEAFF

d_call: -
v_call: TRBV7-2
j_call: TRBJ1-6
clone_size: many
cdr3_nt: TGTGCCAGCAGCTTTTCCGGACAGACGAATTCACCCCTCCACTTT
cdr3_aa: CASSFSGQTNSPLHF

d_call: -
v_call: TRBV5-1
j_call: TRBJ1-2
clone_size: many
cdr3_nt: TGCGCCAGCAGCCCGGGACAAGACGAAAGCTACACCTTC
cdr3_aa: CASSPGQDESYTF

d_call: TRBD1
v_call: TRBV5-4
j_call: TRBJ2-5
clone_size: many
cdr3_nt: TGTGCCAGCAGCTTGCCCGGACAGGGTATGGGGACCCAGTACTTC
cdr3_aa: CASSLPGQGMGTQYF

d_call: TRBD1
v_call: TRBV7-9
j_call: TRBJ2-3
clone_size: many
cdr3_nt: TGTGCCAGCAGCTTTCAGGGGGTTAGCACAGATACGCAGTATTTT
cdr3_aa: CASSFQGVSTDTQYF

d_call: TRBD1
v_call: TRBV4-2
j_call: TRBJ2-5
clone_size: -
cdr3_nt: TGTGCCAGCAGCCAAGAACCAGGGGGCTGGGGAGAGACCCAGTACTTC
cdr3_aa: CASSQEPGGWGETQYF

d_call: TRBD2
v_call: TRBV20-1
j_call: TRBJ2-1
clone_size: many
cdr3_nt: TGCAGTGCTAGGTCTCTAGCGGGGCCCTACAATGAGCAGTTCTTC
cdr3_aa: CSARSLAGPYNEQFF

d_call: -
v_call: TRBV5-1
j_call: TRBJ2-1
clone_size: many
cdr3_nt: TGCGCCAGCAGCTCCCGGGGGTACTCCTACAATGAGCAGTTCTTC
cdr3_aa: CASSSRGYSYNEQFF

d_call: -
v_call: TRBV7-2
j_call: TRBJ1-2
clone_size: many
cdr3_nt: TGTGCCAGCAGCTTAGCGGGAACAGCTAACTATGGCTACACCTTC
cdr3_aa: CASSLAGTANYGYTF

d_call: TRBD1
v_call: TRBV28
j_call: TRBJ2-7
clone_size: many
cdr3_nt: TGTGCCAGCAGAAGGGGGACAGGGGGTTTGGGGGAGCAGTACTTC
cdr3_aa: CASRRGTGGLGEQYF

d_call: -
v_call: TRBV25-1
j_call: TRBJ2-3
clone_size: many
cdr3_nt: TGTGCCAGCAGTGAACTAGGCCAGGCAGATACGCAGTATTTT
cdr3_aa: CASSELGQADTQYF

d_call: TRBD2
v_call: TRBV7-2
j_call: TRBJ2-7
clone_size: many
cdr3_nt: TGTGCCAGCAGCTTAGGGGCTAGCGGGGTCGGTGAGCAGTACTTC
cdr3_aa: CASSLGASGVGEQYF

d_call: -
v_call: TRBV27
j_call: TRBJ1-2
clone_size: many
cdr3_nt: TGTGCCAGCAGTTTAAAGGGGGACTATGGCTACACCTTC
cdr3_aa: CASSLKGDYGYTF

d_call: TRBD1
v_call: TRBV10-2
j_call: TRBJ2-5
clone_size: many
cdr3_nt: TGCGCCAGCAGCGACAGGGACAGGGGAGGAGAGACCCAGTACTTC
cdr3_aa: CASSDRDRGGETQYF

d_call: -
v_call: TRBV7-3
j_call: TRBJ1-6
clone_size: many
cdr3_nt: TGTGCCAGCAGCTTATGGGGTGATAATTCACCCCTCCACTTT
cdr3_aa: CASSLWGDNSPLHF

d_call: -
v_call: TRBV5-1
j_call: TRBJ1-2
clone_size: many
cdr3_nt: TGCGCCAGCAGCTTAAGCGGGGGAAGCTATGGCTACACCTTC
cdr3_aa: CASSLSGGSYGYTF

d_call: TRBD2
v_call: TRBV7-9
j_call: TRBJ2-3
clone_size: many
cdr3_nt: TGTGCCAGCAGGCCAGCGGGGGGCCACACAGATACGCAGTATTTT
cdr3_aa: CASRPAGGHTDTQYF

d_call: -
v_call: TRBV18
j_call: TRBJ2-7
clone_size: many
cdr3_nt: TGTGCCAGCTCACCACGTCCAGGGGTCGACGAGCAGTACTTC
cdr3_aa: CASSPRPGVDEQYF

d_call: -
v_call: TRBV5-1
j_call: TRBJ2-6
clone_size: many
cdr3_nt: TGCGCCAGCAGCTTCGACGGGAGCTCTGGGGCCAACGTCCTGACTTTC
cdr3_aa: CASSFDGSSGANVLTF

d_call: TRBD1
v_call: TRBV29-1
j_call: TRBJ2-7
clone_size: many
cdr3_nt: TGCAGCGTCGTCGTACAGGGGGTCTACGAGCAGTACTTC
cdr3_aa: CSVVVQGVYEQYF

d_call: TRBD2
v_call: TRBV5-1
j_call: TRBJ2-1
clone_size: medium-sized
cdr3_nt: TGCGCCAGCAGCTTGGGACTAGCGGGGGACAATGAGCAGTTCTTC
cdr3_aa: CASSLGLAGDNEQFF

d_call: -
v_call: TRBV6-5
j_call: TRBJ1-2
clone_size: many
cdr3_nt: TGTGCCAGCAGTAATACAGGGTTGGGTGGCTACACCTTC
cdr3_aa: CASSNTGLGGYTF

d_call: TRBD1
v_call: TRBV5-1
j_call: TRBJ1-5
clone_size: many
cdr3_nt: TGCGCCAGCTCGACAGGGGAAAATCAGCCCCAGCATTTT
cdr3_aa: CASSTGENQPQHF

d_call: TRBD2
v_call: TRBV5-1
j_call: TRBJ2-2
clone_size: many
cdr3_nt: TGCGCCAGCAGCTTTATGACTAGCGCCAACACCGGGGAGCTGTTTTTT
cdr3_aa: CASSFMTSANTGELFF

d_call: -
v_call: TRBV5-1
j_call: TRBJ2-5
clone_size: many
cdr3_nt: TGCGCCAGCAGCTTGGTAGGTGCGGGGAATGGAGAGACCCAGTACTTC
cdr3_aa: CASSLVGAGNGETQYF

d_call: -
v_call: TRBV9
j_call: TRBJ2-7
clone_size: many
cdr3_nt: TGTGCCAGCAAAGCTCAGCAGTACTTC
cdr3_aa: CASKAQQYF

d_call: TRBD2
v_call: TRBV28
j_call: TRBJ2-7
clone_size: -
cdr3_nt: TGTGCCAGCTGCCTCAAGGCTTTAGCGGGGGGGGTGGGCGAGCAGTACTTC
cdr3_aa: CASCLKALAGGVGEQYF

d_call: TRBD2
v_call: TRBV11-2
j_call: TRBJ2-1
clone_size: many
cdr3_nt: TGTGCCAGCAGCCCTATTGAGCGGGGGGGCGGTGAGCAGTTCTTC
cdr3_aa: CASSPIERGGGEQFF

d_call: -
v_call: TRBV6-2/TRBV6-3
j_call: TRBJ1-1
clone_size: many
cdr3_nt: TGTGCCAGCAGTCCCCCCGGGGTGGCTTTCTTT
cdr3_aa: CASSPPGVAFF

d_call: -
v_call: TRBV24-1
j_call: TRBJ2-5
clone_size: many
cdr3_nt: TGTGCCACCAGTGGGCCGACCGGGACCCAGTACTTC
cdr3_aa: CATSGPTGTQYF